This passage covers 3 T cell receptor beta chains from one sample sequenced in a study of T cells in Graves' hyperthyroidism and ophthalmopathy. RNA transcripts provided the source from which TCR beta CDR3 regions were amplified. During a first-round RT-PCR of the TCR CDR3, the HTBI primer set was used. A single record per CDR3 protein comes from TCRdb applying MiXCR to the multiplex PCR reads. This repertoire shows about 500,000 distinct CDR3 sequences, 14% found once; its top ten account for roughly 17%. Material for sequencing was blood. Receptors were obtained from a woman aged 18-35 years with Graves' hyperthyroidism.

This clonotype was picked up many times. This rearrangement joins TRBV7-8 to TRBJ2-3, with 7 positions matching TRBD2. The CDR3 runs to 18 residues. Looked up from germline, CDR1 is SGHVS and CDR2 is FQNEAQ. V dropped 0 bases and J dropped 2; count of bases not matched to a gene: 11. This chain's CDR3 is CASSLAGLSGYPTDTQYF. DNA of the CDR3: TGTGCCAGCAGCTTAGCCGGGCTTAGCGGGTACCCCACAGATACGCAGTATTTT. Complete variable domain (other parts from reference TRBV7-8 and TRBJ2-3): GAGVSQSPRYKVAKRGQDVALRCDPISGHVSLFWYQQALGQGPEFLTYFQNEAQLDKSGLPSDRFFAERPEGSVSTLKIQRTQQEDSAVYLCASSLAGLSGYPTDTQYFGPGTRLTVL.

This chain links TRBV28 with TRBJ2-7; TRBD2 matches 8 bases. J was trimmed by 2 bases and V by 8 bases; bases with no gene match: 11. The CDR3 extends over 15 amino acids. The germline V gene has CDR1 MDHEN and CDR2 SYDVKM. CDR3 region: CASRPGGGEAYEQYF. DNA for the CDR3: TGTGCCAGCCGACCCGGGGGGGGCGAGGCCTACGAGCAGTACTTC.

This clonotype occurred many times. The chain joins TRBV18 to TRBJ1-3; possible D gene TRBD1, 5 bases. The V end was cut by 1 base, the J end by 9 bases, with 16 bases between. CDR1 KGHSH and CDR2 LQKENI come from the germline V gene. This CDR3 is 15 amino acids long. CDR3 bases: TGTGCCAGCTCACCACTAACGGACACTCGAACCACCATATATTTT. Its translation is CASSPLTDTRTTIYF.